Following are 4 T cell receptor beta chains from one sample sequenced in a study of blood T cell repertoires in COVID-19. TCRdb keeps only in-frame clones here, not all; method: immunoSEQ multiplex PCR. The data hold some 70,000 clones, with around 93% observed a single time. The sample comprised peripheral blood. The source of these receptors is a human donor in a cohort sampled during active COVID-19.

The chain links TRBV10-1 to TRBJ2-2; 7 nucleotides agree with TRBD2. Trimming took 0 bases from V and 0 from J; bases not matched to a gene: 4. This CDR3 contains 17 residues. Germline CDR1 and CDR2: WNHNN and SYGVQD (reference sequence). The CDR3 sequence: CASSESVGGSNTGELFF. CDR3 DNA sequence: TGCGCCAGCAGTGAGTCAGTGGGGGGGTCGAACACCGGGGAGCTGTTTTTT.

The chain uses TRBV7-2 and TRBJ2-7; 7 positions match TRBD1. Germline assignment: CDR1 SGHTA and CDR2 FQGNSA. This CDR3 contains 16 residues. Trimming cost V 1 base and J 2 bases; bases outside gene matches: 8. The CDR3 nucleotides are TGTGCCAGCAGCTTAGTAGCAGGGACAGAAACCTACGAGCAGTACTTC. Amino acid sequence: CASSLVAGTETYEQYF. The full variable domain, with the rest looked up from reference TRBV7-2 and TRBJ2-7, is GAGVSQSPSNKVTEKGKDVELRCDPISGHTALYWYRQSLGQGLEFLIYFQGNSAPDKSGLPSDRFSAERTGGSVSTLTIQRTQQEDSAVYLCASSLVAGTETYEQYFGPGTRLTVT.

This chain connects TRBV18 to TRBJ2-3; maybe TRBD2 (5 bases). This CDR3 has 16 residues. Germline CDR1 KGHSH, CDR2 LQKENI. V lost 3 bases and J lost 0, with 13 bases in between. CDR3 amino acids: CASSPIRTSSTDTQYF. The DNA for the CDR3 is TGTGCCAGCTCACCCATCAGGACTTCTAGCACAGATACGCAGTATTTT.

This clone was seen once. The chain has TRBV6-5 and TRBJ1-5, with D maybe TRBD1 (6 bases). This CDR3 has 15 amino acids. The germline V and J ends were trimmed by 6 bases and 6 bases, with 18 bases remaining between them. CDR1 and CDR2 from the germline V gene are MNHEY and SVGAGI. The CDR3 loop reads CASSPEQGVGQPQHF. The CDR3 DNA is TGTGCCAGCAGCCCCGAACAGGGAGTAGGTCAGCCCCAGCATTTT.